Each of the 11 T cell receptor beta chains below was sequenced from the same sample in a study of T cells expressing NK-cell markers. Each CDR3 protein gets one entry in TCRdb, which reprocessed the 5' RACE reads and gives no DNA. Recorded for this sample: about 400,000 distinct CDR3 sequences. The sequencing sample was made of blood T cells: a sorted CD56 or NKG2C T cell subset, CD4+ or CD8+ T cells, or bulk PBMC T cells (not recorded which). These receptors were taken from a woman aged 50 to 60 in good health.

This chain connects TRBV6-5 to TRBJ2-1; with no DNA, the TCRdb D assignment of TRBD2 cannot be verified. The germline gives CDR1 MNHEY, CDR2 SVGAGI. The CDR3 has 12 residues. The chain's CDR3 is CATVSGYNEQFF.

The chain carries TRBV6-5 and TRBJ1-2; the D call of TRBD1 rests on TCRdb alone, since no DNA is present to check it. The CDR3 loop spans 15 amino acids. Germline V CDR1 and CDR2: MNHEY, SVGAGI. This chain's CDR3 is CASRDTGRIGYGYTF.

The chain recombines TRBV10-2 with TRBJ2-1; TCRdb picks TRBD1, but there is no DNA to check that call. CDR3 length equals 11 residues. Germline CDR1 is WSHSY and CDR2 is SAAADI. CDR3: CAGQGGNEQFF.

The V gene is TRBV29-1, the J gene TRBJ2-5; without DNA, the TCRdb call of TRBD1 cannot be checked. Germline V gene data show CDR1 as SQVTM and CDR2 as ANQGSEA. This CDR3 contains 12 residues. CDR3: CSVGDRGETQYF.

The chain uses TRBV25-1 and TRBJ2-4; without DNA, the TCRdb call of TRBD2 cannot be checked. The CDR3 has 15 amino acids. CDR1 and CDR2 from the germline V gene are MGHDK and SYGVNS. CDR3 amino acids: CASSEGRNWGNIQYF. Together with reference TRBV25-1 and TRBJ2-4, the CDR3 gives the full variable domain: EADIYQTPRYLVIGTGKKITLECSQTMGHDKMYWYQQDPGMELHLIHYSYGVNSTEKGDLSSESTVSRIRTEHFPLTLESARPSHTSQYLCASSEGRNWGNIQYFGAGTRLSVL.

The rearrangement links TRBV5-1 to TRBJ2-3; the D call of TRBD2 rests on TCRdb alone, since no DNA is present to check it. The CDR3 has 14 amino acids. The germline gives CDR1 SGHRS, CDR2 YFSETQ. The CDR3 region is CASSLTSYTDTQYF.

The chain joins TRBV7-9 to TRBJ2-1; the D gene TCRdb calls, TRBD2, cannot be checked with no DNA. Germline lookup yields CDR1 SEHNR and CDR2 FQNEAQ (reference sequence). The CDR3 contains 15 residues. The chain's CDR3 is CASSLSQGGLDEQFF.

The chain links TRBV6-6 to TRBJ2-2; the TCRdb call, TRBD2, lacks DNA for checking. The CDR3 sequence is 20 residues long. Germline V gene sequence: CDR1 MNHNY, CDR2 SVGAGI (reference sequence). The CDR3 reads CASSPRRPSGRGTNTGELFF.

The chain is built from TRBV9 and TRBJ1-1. This CDR3 comprises 15 residues. Germline lookup yields CDR1 SGDLS and CDR2 YYNGEE. The CDR3 region is CASSAYQGRAFEAFF.

The chain uses TRBV7-3 and TRBJ2-2; there is no DNA to check the TCRdb D call of TRBD2. Germline CDR1 and CDR2: SGHTA and FQGTGA. The CDR3 contains 20 residues. This chain's CDR3 is CASSLKGLAGGPPNTGELFF.

This chain links TRBV6-5 with TRBJ2-5. Germline CDR1 MNHEY, CDR2 SVGAGI. CDR3 size: 12 residues. The CDR3 sequence is CASSSREETQYF.